This record concerns one TCR beta chain sequence. The antigen is undetermined. This sample stems from a study of T-cell memory formation after mild COVID-19. Background on the study: TCR clustering was largely donor specific. Study findings and constraints: Contracting CD4+ clones were located mainly in CM and EM, and CD8+ clones in EMRA.

TCR alpha and TCR beta cDNA libraries carrying sample barcodes and UMIs were produced by 5'RACE using constant-segment primers. TCRdb independently ran MiXCR on the 5' RACE reads; one entry per CDR3 protein. The table shows 110,000 or so distinct CDR3 sequences, with 20% to 25% occurring only once. CDR1 and CDR2 from the germline V gene are MRHNA and SNTAGT. Trimming left V 0 bases short and J 2 bases short, with 9 bases between. The CDR3 has 15 residues. This TCR was sampled from a man younger than 30 who had mild COVID-19 (a few samples of this study predate the infection). Cell type and time point are not known. Sequencing was done on a sample of PBMCs or a T cell subset sorted from them (not recorded which). J is TRBJ2-3 and V is TRBV6-4, with a weak D call TRBD2 (5 bases). For the CDR3, the DNA is TGTGCCAGCAGTGACTCGAGTCGGGACACAGATACGCAGTATTTT. This gives the protein CASSDSSRDTDTQYF.